This T cell receptor (beta chain) was identified during a study of blood T cell repertoires in COVID-19. Sequencing used immunoSEQ multiplex PCR; TCRdb keeps in-frame clones, though not all of them. This sample has roughly 240,000 clones, with around 86% found just once. The V and J ends lost 1 base and 4 bases respectively, with 25 bases between them. Germline CDR1 is LNHNV and CDR2 is YYDKDF (reference sequence). This CDR3 has 19 amino acids. This receptor was obtained from a woman in her forties or fifties who had recovered from COVID-19. The sequenced sample was PBMCs or T cells enriched from blood (not recorded which). The chain has TRBV15 and TRBJ1-2; a possible D gene is TRBD1 (6 bases). The CDR3 DNA reads TGTGCCACCAGCAGAGTAGGGTGGGACATGCAGTCAGCCTTCTATGGCTACACCTTC. It codes for CATSRVGWDMQSAFYGYTF.